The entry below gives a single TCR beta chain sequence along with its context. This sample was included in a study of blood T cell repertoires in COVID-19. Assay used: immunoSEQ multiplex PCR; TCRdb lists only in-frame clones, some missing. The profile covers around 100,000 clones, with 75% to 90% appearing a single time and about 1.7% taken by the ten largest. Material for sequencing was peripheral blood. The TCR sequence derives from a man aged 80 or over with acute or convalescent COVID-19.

CDR3 in DNA: TGTGCCATCAGTGTGGTAGCGGGAGGGGACAATGAGCAGTTCTTC. It translates to CAISVVAGGDNEQFF. This chain links TRBV10-3 with TRBJ2-1; 11 positions agree with TRBD2. Germline V gives CDR1 ENHRY, CDR2 SYGVKD. There are 15 residues in the CDR3. V lost 4 bases to trimming and J lost 5 bases; unmatched junction nucleotides: 4.